This is a list of T cell receptor beta chains from one sample in a study of T cells in Graves' hyperthyroidism and ophthalmopathy. TCRdb reprocessed the multiplex PCR reads via MiXCR and lists one record per CDR3 protein. The repertoire holds 500,000 to 650,000 distinct CDR3 sequences, about 14% seen once, with about 15% in the top ten. Sample: blood. The receptors derive from a woman in her thirties or forties with Graves' hyperthyroidism. Both conserved end residues are part of each CDR3. Clone sizes are given selectively: once, few, many, or a class where the clone is expanded.

J | size | V | CDR3
TRBJ2-3 | few | TRBV2 | CASSRISGRSTDTQYF
TRBJ1-1 | many | TRBV28 | CASKQRQDTEAFF
TRBJ2-7 | few | TRBV5-5 | CASSPSGREGEQYF
TRBJ2-1 | once | TRBV10-3 | CAISEEEYNEQFF
TRBJ2-1 | NA | TRBV5-6 | CASIDRTGSSYNEQFF
TRBJ1-2 | NA | TRBV28 | CASSPLTVTYGYTF
TRBJ2-7 | many | TRBV2 | CASTETPDYEQYF
TRBJ1-2 | many | TRBV27 | CASSSRRGSWGYGYTF
TRBJ1-1 | few | TRBV7-2 | CASSPYLNTEAFF
TRBJ2-5 | once | TRBV20-1 | CSASCFSPARRGGCRETQYF
TRBJ2-7 | few | TRBV7-9 | CASSLATGVHEQYF
TRBJ2-7 | NA | TRBV7-2 | CASSIQGLGEQYF
TRBJ1-6 | NA | TRBV19 | CASSTKNSPLHF
TRBJ1-1 | NA | TRBV27 | CASSPTGGVEAFF
TRBJ2-7 | many | TRBV5-1 | CASSLGTFGYEQYF
TRBJ2-1 | many | TRBV11-3 | CASSLGSSGAYNEQFF
TRBJ1-1 | many | TRBV18 | CASSPSQGALAEAFF
TRBJ2-7 | many | TRBV10-1 | CASSSQGALAEQYF
TRBJ2-5 | many | TRBV5-1 | CASRSTGGEETQYF
TRBJ1-4 | NA | TRBV3-1 | CASSQEGRGYEKLFF
TRBJ2-7 | few | TRBV12-3/TRBV12-4 | CASSLGLIYEQYF
TRBJ2-3 | NA | TRBV9 | CASSVGGRGPDTQYF
TRBJ1-2 | many | TRBV20-1 | CSATQGTNYGYTF
TRBJ2-3 | NA | TRBV4-1 | CASSQDPSGSGTDTQYF
TRBJ2-1 | NA | TRBV7-3 | CASSRTGTGGRYNEQFF
TRBJ2-7 | many | TRBV3-1 | CASSPRQERSYEQYF
TRBJ2-2 | many | TRBV7-2 | CASSLAIFDNTGELFF
TRBJ2-7 | NA | TRBV6-1 | CASSETGGLAYEQYF
TRBJ2-1 | many | TRBV3-1 | CASSQDGLRGPRQFF
TRBJ2-7 | many | TRBV28 | CASSLGTSGIAYEQYF
TRBJ2-1 | few | TRBV5-1 | CASSSGTDGSNEQFF
TRBJ1-1 | many | TRBV3-1 | CASSQSGRMNTEAFF
TRBJ2-1 | many | TRBV7-2 | CASSLRGNNEQFF
TRBJ2-5 | once | TRBV20-1 | CSAPRTGYTRGIPQETQYF
TRBJ2-2 | NA | TRBV6-5 | CASSYLGGRTGELFF
TRBJ2-7 | many | TRBV27 | CASFRTGASYEQYF
TRBJ1-1 | few | TRBV24-1 | CATPGFIMNTEAFF
TRBJ1-4 | few | TRBV28 | CASSTSHGSTNEKLFF
TRBJ2-5 | few | TRBV28 | CASSLFQEETQYF
TRBJ1-2 | few | TRBV5-1 | CASSLTTGTLDYGYTF
TRBJ2-7 | many | TRBV28 | CASRQETGAGYEQYF
TRBJ2-1 | many | TRBV7-2 | CASSLFGYNEQFF
TRBJ2-3 | NA | TRBV11-2 | CASSLGRGAADTQYF
TRBJ2-7 | few | TRBV7-9 | CASSGGYGSSYEQYF
TRBJ1-1 | many | TRBV12-3/TRBV12-4 | CASRSGQVLNTEAFF
TRBJ1-2 | few | TRBV5-1 | CARRTGRYYGYTF
TRBJ2-5 | many | TRBV5-1 | CASSLEGLAGVLQYF
TRBJ2-3 | NA | TRBV30 | CAWSVSRTGGGYGTDTQYF